These 2 T cell receptor beta chains were sequenced from one sample in a study of shared clonotypes between healthy human individuals. Measured with immunoSEQ multiplex PCR; TCRdb has only the in-frame clones, and not every one. The sample carries about 600,000 clones, 95% to 98% recorded once. The sample taken for sequencing was naive CD4+ T cells sorted from blood. Subset in this sample: CD45RA+ positively selected. The origin of the receptors is a woman aged 25 to 45 in good health.

The rearrangement joins TRBV5-6 to TRBJ2-7, with 8 nucleotides matching TRBD2. The CDR3 totals 14 residues. V lost 0 bases and J lost 7; bases outside the gene matches: 6. Germline CDR1 and CDR2: SGHDT and YYEEEE. For the CDR3, the DNA is TGTGCCAGCAGCTTGGGCGGGGGGCTGGATGAGCAGTACTTC. Its protein product is CASSLGGGLDEQYF.

The V and J genes are TRBV15 and TRBJ2-1, with no clear D. The CDR3 spans 13 residues. Germline-derived CDR1 and CDR2 are LNHNV and YYDKDF (reference sequence). V was shortened by 5 bases and J by 4 bases, with 9 bases between the two germline ends. CDR3 region: CATSGEVYNEQFF. The CDR3, as DNA: TGTGCCACCAGCGGTGAGGTTTACAATGAGCAGTTCTTC.